This TCR beta chain derives from a study of T cells in Graves' hyperthyroidism and ophthalmopathy. The CDR3 has 14 residues. J gave up 5 bases and V 3 bases, and 6 bases lay outside the gene matches. Germline V gene sequence: CDR1 SGHTA, CDR2 FQGNSA. Amplification yielded TCR beta CDR3 regions, with RNA transcripts as the source. In the first-round RT-PCR of the TCR CDR3, the HTBI primer set was used. TCRdb redid the calling of the multiplex PCR reads with MiXCR, one entry per CDR3 protein. Among about 350,000 distinct CDR3 sequences listed, 15% to 20% were seen once. The source of this sequence is a woman between 35 and 50 years old with Graves' ophthalmopathy. The rearrangement joins TRBV7-2 to TRBJ2-5, with 7 positions matching TRBD1. The sequenced sample was blood. Here the CDR3 reads CASSFIPGQETQYF. CDR3 nucleotides: TGTGCCAGCAGCTTTATACCGGGACAGGAGACCCAGTACTTC.